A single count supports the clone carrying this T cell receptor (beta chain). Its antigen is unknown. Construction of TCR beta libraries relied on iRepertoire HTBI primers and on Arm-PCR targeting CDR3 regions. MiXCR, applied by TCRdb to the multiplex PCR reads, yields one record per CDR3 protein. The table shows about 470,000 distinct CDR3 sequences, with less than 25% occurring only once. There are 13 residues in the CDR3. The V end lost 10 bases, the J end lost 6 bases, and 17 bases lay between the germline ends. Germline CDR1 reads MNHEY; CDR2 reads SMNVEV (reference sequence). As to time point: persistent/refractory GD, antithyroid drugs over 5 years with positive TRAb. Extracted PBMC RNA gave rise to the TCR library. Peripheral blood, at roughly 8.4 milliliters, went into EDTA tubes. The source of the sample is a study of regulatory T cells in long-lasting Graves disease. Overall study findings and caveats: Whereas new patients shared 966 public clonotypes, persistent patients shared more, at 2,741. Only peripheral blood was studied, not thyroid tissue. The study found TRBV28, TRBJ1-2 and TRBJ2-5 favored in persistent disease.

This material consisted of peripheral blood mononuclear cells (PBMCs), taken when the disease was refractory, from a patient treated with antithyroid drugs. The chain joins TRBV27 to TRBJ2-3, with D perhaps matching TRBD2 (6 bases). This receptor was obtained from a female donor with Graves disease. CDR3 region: CATKGDSLDTQYF. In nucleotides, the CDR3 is TGTGCCACCAAAGGGGACTCGCTGGATACGCAGTATTTT.